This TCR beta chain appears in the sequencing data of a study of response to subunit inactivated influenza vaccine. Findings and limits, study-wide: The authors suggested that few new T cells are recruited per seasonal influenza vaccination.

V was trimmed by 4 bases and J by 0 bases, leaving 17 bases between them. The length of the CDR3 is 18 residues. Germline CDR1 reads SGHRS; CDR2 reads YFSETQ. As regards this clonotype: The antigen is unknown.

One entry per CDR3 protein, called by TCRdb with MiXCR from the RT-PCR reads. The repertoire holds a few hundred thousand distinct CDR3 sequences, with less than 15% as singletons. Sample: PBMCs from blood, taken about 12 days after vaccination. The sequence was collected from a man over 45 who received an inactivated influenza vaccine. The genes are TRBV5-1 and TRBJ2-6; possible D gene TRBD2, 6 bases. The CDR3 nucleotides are TGCGCCAGCAGCAAACTGCTTCGGGGAGGCTCTGGGGCCAACGTCCTGACTTTC. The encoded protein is CASSKLLRGGSGANVLTF. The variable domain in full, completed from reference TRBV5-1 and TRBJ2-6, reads KAGVTQTPRYLIKTRGQQVTLSCSPISGHRSVSWYQQTPGQGLQFLFEYFSETQRNKGNFPGRFSGRQFSNSRSEMNVSTLELGDSALYLCASSKLLRGGSGANVLTFGAGSRLTVL.